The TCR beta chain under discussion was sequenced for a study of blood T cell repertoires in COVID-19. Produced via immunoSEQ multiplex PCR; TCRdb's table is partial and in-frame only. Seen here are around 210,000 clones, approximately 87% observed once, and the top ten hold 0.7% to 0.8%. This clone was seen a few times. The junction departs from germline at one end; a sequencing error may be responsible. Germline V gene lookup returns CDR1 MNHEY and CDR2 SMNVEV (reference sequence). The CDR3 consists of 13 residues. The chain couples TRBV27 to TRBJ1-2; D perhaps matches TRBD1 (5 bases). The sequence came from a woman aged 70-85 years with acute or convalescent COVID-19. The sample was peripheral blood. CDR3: CASSLTGGVQLAF. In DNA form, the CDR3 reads TGTGCCAGCAGTTTAACGGGGGGGGTACAGTTAGCCTTC.